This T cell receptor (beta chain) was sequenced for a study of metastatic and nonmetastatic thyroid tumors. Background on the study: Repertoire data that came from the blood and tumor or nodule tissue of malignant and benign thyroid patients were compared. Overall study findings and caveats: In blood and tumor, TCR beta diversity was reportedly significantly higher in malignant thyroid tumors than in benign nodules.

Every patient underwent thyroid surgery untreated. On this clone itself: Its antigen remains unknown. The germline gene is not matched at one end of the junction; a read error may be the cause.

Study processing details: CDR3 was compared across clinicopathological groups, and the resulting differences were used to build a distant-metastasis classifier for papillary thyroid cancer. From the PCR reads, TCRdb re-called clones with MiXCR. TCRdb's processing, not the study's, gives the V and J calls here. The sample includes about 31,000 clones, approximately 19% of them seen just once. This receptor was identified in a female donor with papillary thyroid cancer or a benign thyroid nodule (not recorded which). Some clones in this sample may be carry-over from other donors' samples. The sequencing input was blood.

CDR3 in amino acids: CASSFDGLNTGELFF. In DNA, the CDR3 is TGTGCCAGCAGCTTTGACGGGTTGAACACCGGGGAACTGTTTTTT. This chain joins TRBV7-2 and TRBJ2-2, with D possibly being TRBD2 (5 bases). The CDR3 runs to 15 residues. Germline values: CDR1 SGHTA, CDR2 FQGNSA.